The clone carrying this T cell receptor (beta chain) was picked up a small number of times. TCRdb processed the 5' RACE reads anew with MiXCR; each CDR3 protein has one entry. This sample has a few hundred thousand distinct CDR3 sequences, with 15% to 20% found just once. V trimming: 7 bases; J trimming: 7 bases; junction bases outside the gene matches: 9. Germline values: CDR1 SQVTM, CDR2 ANQGSEA. This CDR3 comprises 13 residues. This specimen comes from a study of CD8 T cells in ankylosing spondylitis. The chain is built from TRBV29-1 and TRBJ2-7; 11 bases match TRBD1. The TCR sequence derives from a male donor with ankylosing spondylitis or in good health (not recorded which). The sample was blood, either unsorted or a sorted T cell fraction (not recorded which). The CDR3 DNA sequence: TGCAGCGCACAGGGACAGGGGGATGGGGAGCAGTACTTC. Its protein is CSAQGQGDGEQYF.